These T cell receptor beta chains were read from a single sample in a study of identical twins. One entry per CDR3 protein, called by TCRdb with MiXCR from the 5' RACE reads. In the table there are about 190,000 distinct CDR3 sequences, approximately 15% of which are singletons. In addition, the sample was reused for a study of T cells expressing NK-cell markers.

Material: CD8+ T cells sorted from blood. The receptors stem from a woman aged 18 to 35 in good health. Both conserved end residues are part of each CDR3. The D gene is left open where the match is weak. Size values are once, few and many counts, or a class for expanded clones, and some rows have none.

>NA|NA|TRBJ2-3|12|TRBV12-3/TRBV12-4
CASSPGQDTQYF
TGTGCCAGCAGCCCGGGGCAAGATACGCAGTATTTT
>NA|NA|TRBJ1-1|11|TRBV29-1
CSVEGDTEAFF
TGCAGCGTTGAGGGTGACACTGAAGCTTTCTTT
>few|TRBD2|TRBJ2-2|15|TRBV4-1
CASSQLAGGYGELFF
TGCGCCAGCAGCCAGCTAGCGGGAGGCTATGGGGAGCTGTTTTTT
>few|TRBD2|TRBJ2-1|16|TRBV20-1
CSARDRAGGGYNEQFF
TGCAGTGCTAGAGATCGAGCGGGAGGGGGCTACAATGAGCAGTTCTTC
>few|NA|TRBJ2-7|13|TRBV29-1
CSVRQTVFGEQYF
TGCAGCGTGCGGCAGACAGTGTTTGGGGAGCAGTACTTC
>NA|TRBD2|TRBJ2-2|15|TRBV12-3/TRBV12-4
CASSPLATNTGELFF
TGTGCCAGCAGTCCACTAGCGACCAATACCGGGGAGCTGTTTTTT
>few|TRBD2|TRBJ2-5|13|TRBV2
CASGLAYSETQYF
TGTGCCAGTGGACTAGCGTATTCTGAGACCCAGTACTTC
>NA|NA|TRBJ1-2|12|TRBV29-1
CSVPLRVGSYTF
TGCAGCGTTCCTCTCCGGGTTGGCAGCTACACCTTC
>NA|NA|TRBJ2-7|13|TRBV7-9
CASSLAGGGEQYF
TGTGCCAGCAGCCTCGCAGGAGGGGGTGAGCAGTACTTC
>NA|TRBD2|TRBJ2-3|16|TRBV6-1
CATRLLSGGITDTQYF
TGTGCCACCCGACTTCTATCGGGGGGGATCACAGATACGCAGTATTTT
>few|TRBD1|TRBJ2-3|15|TRBV27
CASSMDRGLKDTQYF
TGTGCCAGCAGCATGGACAGGGGGCTTAAGGATACGCAGTATTTT
>NA|NA|TRBJ2-2|10|TRBV6-5
CATGAGELFF
TGCGCCACTGGGGCCGGGGAGCTGTTTTTT
>NA|TRBD2|TRBJ2-7|15|TRBV7-7
CASSQGLAGGFEQYF
TGTGCTAGCAGCCAGGGACTAGCGGGGGGTTTCGAGCAGTACTTC
>few|NA|TRBJ2-1|12|TRBV20-1
CSARLENNEQFF
TGCAGTGCTAGATTAGAGAACAATGAGCAGTTCTTC
>NA|TRBD2|TRBJ2-1|17|TRBV29-1
CSVSHPGLAGANNEQFF
TGCAGCGTTTCCCACCCGGGACTAGCGGGAGCCAACAATGAGCAGTTCTTC
>NA|TRBD1|TRBJ1-1|15|TRBV12-3/TRBV12-4
CASGDRGGRATEAFF
TGTGCCAGCGGAGACAGGGGTGGGCGGGCCACTGAAGCTTTCTTT
>few|TRBD1|TRBJ1-5|13|TRBV6-1
CASRGQGDQPQHF
TGTGCCAGCCGCGGACAGGGTGATCAGCCCCAGCATTTT
>NA|NA|TRBJ2-3|15|TRBV4-3
CASSHSGSSTDTQYF
TGCGCCAGCAGCCATAGCGGCTCTAGCACAGATACGCAGTATTTT
>few|NA|TRBJ2-7|12|TRBV10-1
CASSESWGEQYF
TGCGCCAGCAGTGAGTCGTGGGGGGAGCAGTACTTC
>NA|NA|TRBJ2-5|14|TRBV20-1
CSARDITPQETQYF
TGCAGTGCTAGAGATATCACTCCTCAAGAGACCCAGTACTTC
>few|NA|TRBJ2-1|11|TRBV29-1
CSVESNNEQFF
TGCAGCGTTGAGTCTAACAATGAGCAGTTCTTC
>few|TRBD1|TRBJ2-7|15|TRBV29-1
CSVGGSTGNGDEQYF
TGCAGCGTTGGCGGGTCGACAGGGAATGGTGACGAGCAGTACTTC
>few|TRBD2|TRBJ2-1|15|TRBV27
CASSELAALEDEQFF
TGTGCCAGCAGTGAACTAGCGGCGCTCGAGGATGAGCAGTTCTTC
>NA|TRBD2|TRBJ2-7|16|TRBV6-1
CASRGTSGRVAYEQYF
TGTGCCAGCAGGGGGACTAGCGGGAGGGTCGCTTACGAGCAGTACTTC
>NA|NA|TRBJ1-1|11|TRBV25-1
CASIRGAEAFF
TGTGCCAGCATTCGGGGGGCTGAAGCTTTCTTT
>many|NA|TRBJ1-1|14|TRBV7-9
CASSLGQPNTEAFF
TGTGCCAGCAGCTTAGGACAGCCTAACACTGAAGCTTTCTTT
>NA|TRBD1|TRBJ2-7|15|TRBV11-2
CASSLGQDPGYEQYF
TGTGCCAGCAGCTTGGGACAGGACCCAGGCTACGAGCAGTACTTC
>NA|NA|TRBJ2-3|18|TRBV9
CASSPTRGSGYFTDTQYF
TGTGCCAGCAGCCCCACTCGGGGGAGTGGGTATTTCACAGATACGCAGTATTTT
>few|TRBD2|TRBJ2-3|19|TRBV11-2
CASSLRGGGYRGSTDTQYF
TGTGCCAGCAGCTTAAGAGGCGGGGGGTACCGGGGTAGCACAGATACGCAGTATTTT
>NA|TRBD2|TRBJ2-5|16|TRBV10-3
CAISESGLAKGETQYF
TGTGCCATCAGTGAGTCGGGACTAGCGAAGGGAGAGACCCAGTACTTC
>NA|NA|TRBJ2-7|13|TRBV23-1
CASRPLKAYEQYF
TGCGCCAGCAGACCACTGAAAGCCTACGAGCAGTACTTC
>NA|TRBD2|TRBJ2-2|15|TRBV4-3
CASSQEGLATGELFF
TGCGCCAGCAGCCAAGAGGGACTAGCGACCGGGGAGCTGTTTTTT
>NA|NA|TRBJ2-5|12|TRBV10-2
CASGDVQETQYF
TGCGCCAGCGGGGATGTACAAGAGACCCAGTACTTC
>NA|NA|TRBJ2-1|11|TRBV20-1
CSAIRGNEQFF
TGCAGTGCTATTCGGGGCAATGAGCAGTTCTTC
>NA|NA|TRBJ1-1|15|TRBV4-1
CASSQEVRGVTEAFF
TGCGCCAGCAGCCAAGAAGTCAGGGGCGTCACTGAAGCTTTCTTT
>many|NA|TRBJ2-1|13|TRBV29-1
CSVERDNENEQFF
TGCAGCGTTGAAAGGGACAACGAGAATGAGCAGTTCTTC
>NA|TRBD1|TRBJ2-2|16|TRBV6-5
CASSYPGQDPTGELFF
TGTGCCAGCAGCTATCCGGGACAGGATCCCACCGGGGAGCTGTTTTTT
>few|NA|TRBJ2-3|16|TRBV5-8
CASSLGERTSTDTQYF
TGTGCCAGCAGCTTGGGTGAGCGGACTAGCACAGATACGCAGTATTTT
>NA|NA|TRBJ1-1|14|TRBV14
CASSPQGSRTEAFF
TGTGCCAGCAGCCCCCAAGGATCCCGGACTGAAGCTTTCTTT
>NA|NA|TRBJ2-2|11|TRBV12-3/TRBV12-4
CASIGTGELFF
TGTGCCAGCATAGGGACTGGGGAGCTGTTTTTT